This TCR beta chain was sequenced during a study of shared clonotypes between healthy human individuals. Deep-level running was used for the assay. Unsorted PBMC replicate PCRs used about 280 ng DNA, tens of thousands of T cell genomes. Unsorted PBMC DNA was run through sequencing on ten immunoSEQ deep assay plates. Produced via immunoSEQ multiplex PCR; TCRdb's table is partial and in-frame only. The sample yields more than 450,000 clones, around 74% seen once. V trimming: 2 bases; J trimming: 5 bases; junction bases outside the gene matches: 2. Per germline, CDR1 LGHNA and CDR2 YSLEER. This CDR3 is built from 15 residues.

The TCR sequence derives from a woman between 35 and 50 years old in good health. Some clones in this sample may be carry-over from other donors' samples. Sequences were obtained from PBMCs. The V gene is TRBV4-3, the J gene TRBJ2-1; TRBD2 agrees at 11 bases. DNA for the CDR3: TGCGCCAGCAGCCAAACTAGCGGGAGCCACAATGAGCAGTTCTTC. This encodes CASSQTSGSHNEQFF.